These T cell receptor beta chains were read from a single sample in a study of blood T cell repertoires in COVID-19. The assay was immunoSEQ multiplex PCR, and TCRdb's table has in-frame clones only and misses some. The table has some 200,000 clones, 75% to 80% seen once. The sequencing sample was made of peripheral blood. The receptor set was obtained from a woman aged 70 to 79 with acute or convalescent COVID-19. The CDR3 runs from the conserved cysteine through the conserved F or W. The D gene is left open where the match is weak. Part of the rows lack a size; the others show once, few, many or a class for expanded clones.

clone size	J gene	V gene	D gene	CDR3 protein	CDR3 DNA
NA	TRBJ1-4	TRBV5-1	NA	CASSLGATTNEKLFF	TGCGCCAGCAGCTTGGGTGCGACAACTAATGAAAAACTGTTTTTT
NA	TRBJ1-6	TRBV27	TRBD1	CASSLFYDRDRGSPLHF	TGTGCCAGCAGTTTATTTTACGACCGGGACAGGGGATCACCCCTCCACTTT
NA	TRBJ1-1	TRBV27	TRBD1	CASSSRQGAGEAFF	TGTGCCAGCAGTTCGAGACAGGGGGCAGGTGAAGCTTTCTTT
NA	TRBJ2-1	TRBV7-2	TRBD2	CASSSGTTGGGEQFF	TGTGCCAGCAGCTCAGGGACCACGGGGGGGGGTGAGCAGTTCTTC
NA	TRBJ1-1	TRBV7-2	NA	CASSFPGREAFF	TGTGCCAGCAGTTTCCCAGGGCGTGAAGCTTTCTTT
NA	TRBJ2-5	TRBV3-1/TRBV3-2	NA	CASSHAGRETQYF	TGTGCCAGCAGCCACGCGGGACGGGAGACCCAGTACTTC
few	TRBJ2-2	TRBV2	TRBD2	CAGGTSGRAGELFF	TGTGCCGGGGGGACTAGCGGGAGGGCCGGGGAGCTGTTTTTT
once	TRBJ2-3	TRBV6-5	TRBD2	CASSLLAGVVDTQYF	TGTGCCAGCTCCCTTCTAGCGGGAGTAGTAGATACGCAGTATTTT
NA	TRBJ2-5	TRBV6-5	NA	CASRLNLGQVETQYF	TGTGCCAGCAGACTCAACCTGGGACAAGTGGAGACCCAGTACTTC
NA	TRBJ2-7	TRBV2	NA	CASSEETYEQYF	TGTGCCAGCAGCGAGGAAACCTACGAGCAGTACTTC
NA	TRBJ1-3	TRBV19	NA	CASRRTVSGNTIYF	TGTGCCAGTAGGAGGACAGTTTCTGGAAACACCATATATTTT
few	TRBJ2-6	TRBV2	NA	CASNRREVSGANVLTF	TGTGCCAGCAATCGCAGGGAGGTCTCTGGGGCCAACGTCCTGACTTTC
NA	TRBJ2-3	TRBV5-1	TRBD2	CASSLLTSGSTDTQYF	TGCGCCAGCAGCTTACTAACTAGCGGTAGCACAGATACGCAGTATTTT
NA	TRBJ2-1	TRBV19	TRBD2	CASSMGTSGSEQFF	TGTGCCAGTAGTATGGGGACTAGCGGGAGTGAGCAGTTCTTC
NA	TRBJ2-5	TRBV19	NA	CASSIGGVFRETQYF	TGTGCCAGTAGTATTGGCGGGGTATTTCGGGAGACCCAGTACTTC
NA	TRBJ2-7	TRBV30	TRBD1	CAWSDRVTYEQYF	TGTGCCTGGAGCGACAGGGTTACCTACGAGCAGTACTTC